This T cell receptor beta chain came from a study of CD8 T cells in ankylosing spondylitis (dated by TCRdb to 2015 to 2018). About the investigation overall: To find TCR variants linked to disease, the study profiled T cell receptor beta repertoires in ankylosing spondylitis patients and healthy donors. Peripheral blood was sampled, and synovial fluid was also collected from ankylosing spondylitis patients. The full study cohort comprised around 25 ankylosing spondylitis patients and over 95 healthy donors.

Sequencing took place on an Illumina HiSeq 2500. Quantitative 5'-RACE with molecular barcodes was used to prepare TCR beta libraries. The source study handled its data this way. Disease-linked TCR variants were identified with a new computational method built on a probabilistic model of VDJ rearrangement. The public reads were run again by TCRdb, first through fastp at Q25 and then through MiXCR, and only productive beta chains were kept. Rows merge per CDR3 protein into single entries with the most common DNA and genes. The V and J calls here are based on TCRdb, not the publication. For this sample the table gives roughly 230,000 distinct CDR3 sequences, of which 15% to 20% were detected only once. Approximately 32% of the sample is taken by the ten largest. Broader findings and caveats from the paper: Significant enrichment of the disease-linked clones was reported in matched synovial fluid samples from ankylosing spondylitis patients. A TCR beta motif of eight highly homologous amino acid variants appeared characteristic of blood from ankylosing spondylitis patients. In peripheral blood, the disease-linked clones were found at relatively low frequencies and had a CD8+ phenotype. Some of the motif variants had been reported before in the synovial fluid and blood of reactive arthritis patients, a finding that suggests common disease-initiation mechanisms.

This clonotype was detected a few times. Its antigen is not yet known. No much larger clone exists at a distance of one base, and base qualities are not known. The sequenced sample was blood, either unsorted or a sorted T cell fraction (not recorded which). The receptor comes from a male donor with ankylosing spondylitis or in good health (not recorded which).

Read as DNA, the sequence is TGTGCCACCAGCAGTCTCAGGGGTGGCGCCTACGAGCAGTACTTC. It codes for CATSSLRGGAYEQYF. The V and J segments used are TRBV15 and TRBJ2-7; a weak D assignment points to TRBD1 (6 bases agree). From the germline V gene (reference sequence), CDR1 is LNHNV and CDR2 is YYDKDF. The CDR3 starts with the cysteine, ends with the phenylalanine, and has 15 residues. Only the CDR3 part of the read is kept: 45 bases, read in frame from the first base. The V and J ends are trimmed by 3 bases and 2 bases, leaving 14 bases between them. Supplemented by the reference TRBV15 and TRBJ2-7 proteins around the CDR3, the complete variable domain is DAMVIQNPRYQVTQFGKPVTLSCSQTLNHNVMYWYQQKSSQAPKLLFHYYDKDFNNEADTPDNFQSRRPNTSFCFLDIRSPGLGDTAMYLCATSSLRGGAYEQYFGPGTRLTVT.